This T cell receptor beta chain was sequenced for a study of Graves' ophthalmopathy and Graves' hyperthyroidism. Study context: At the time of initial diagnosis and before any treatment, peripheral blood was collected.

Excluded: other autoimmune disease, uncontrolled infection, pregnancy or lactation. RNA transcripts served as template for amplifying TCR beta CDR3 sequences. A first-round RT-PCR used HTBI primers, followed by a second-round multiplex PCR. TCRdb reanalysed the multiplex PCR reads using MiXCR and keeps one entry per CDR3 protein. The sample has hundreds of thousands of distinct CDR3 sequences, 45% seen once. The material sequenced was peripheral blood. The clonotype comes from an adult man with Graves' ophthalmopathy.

CDR3 in amino acids: CASSKTGDYNEKLFF. The DNA of the CDR3 is TGCGCCAGCAGCAAAACAGGGGATTATAATGAAAAACTGTTTTTT. The V gene is TRBV5-1, the J gene TRBJ1-4; 7 nucleotides align to TRBD1. The CDR3 is 15 amino acids. From germline, CDR1 is SGHRS and CDR2 YFSETQ. J lost 4 bases, V lost 4 bases, and 7 bases had no gene match.